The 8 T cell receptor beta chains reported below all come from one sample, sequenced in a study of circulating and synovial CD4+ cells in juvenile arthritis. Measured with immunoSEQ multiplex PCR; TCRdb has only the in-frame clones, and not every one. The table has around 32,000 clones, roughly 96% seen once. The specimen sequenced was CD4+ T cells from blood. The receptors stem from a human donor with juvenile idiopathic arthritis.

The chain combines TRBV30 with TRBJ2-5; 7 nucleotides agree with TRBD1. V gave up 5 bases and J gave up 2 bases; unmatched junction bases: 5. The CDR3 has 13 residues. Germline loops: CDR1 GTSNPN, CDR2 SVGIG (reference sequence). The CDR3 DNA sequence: TGTGCCTGGGGACAGGACCATCAAGAGACCCAGTACTTC. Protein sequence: CAWGQDHQETQYF.

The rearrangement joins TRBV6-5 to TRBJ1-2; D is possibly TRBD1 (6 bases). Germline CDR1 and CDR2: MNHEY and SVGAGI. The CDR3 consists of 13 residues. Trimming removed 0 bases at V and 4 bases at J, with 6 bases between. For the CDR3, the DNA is TGTGCCAGCAGTTACTCAGGGGGCTATGGCTACACCTTC. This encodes CASSYSGGYGYTF.

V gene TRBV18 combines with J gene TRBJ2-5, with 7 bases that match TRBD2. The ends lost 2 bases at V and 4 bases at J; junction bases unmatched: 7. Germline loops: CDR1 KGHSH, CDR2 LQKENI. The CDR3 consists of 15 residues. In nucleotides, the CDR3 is TGTGCCAGCTCACCAGGAAGCGGGGCGTTAGAGACCCAGTACTTC. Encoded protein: CASSPGSGALETQYF.

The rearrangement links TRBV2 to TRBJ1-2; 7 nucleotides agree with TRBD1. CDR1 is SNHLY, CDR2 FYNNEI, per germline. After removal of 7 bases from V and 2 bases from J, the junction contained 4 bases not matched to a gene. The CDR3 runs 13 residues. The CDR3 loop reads CASTWDRNYGYTF. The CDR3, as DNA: TGTGCCAGCACCTGGGACAGAAACTATGGCTACACCTTC. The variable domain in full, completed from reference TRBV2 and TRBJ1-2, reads EPEVTQTPSHQVTQMGQEVILRCVPISNHLYFYWYRQILGQKVEFLVSFYNNEISEKSEIFDDQFSVERPDGSNFTLKIRSTKLEDSAMYFCASTWDRNYGYTFGSGTRLTVV.

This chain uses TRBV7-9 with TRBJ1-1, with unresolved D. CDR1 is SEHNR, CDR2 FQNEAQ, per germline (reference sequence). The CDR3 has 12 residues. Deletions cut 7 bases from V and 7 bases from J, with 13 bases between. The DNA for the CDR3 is TGTGCCAGCACCCTAGTCCCCGGTGAAGCTTTCTTT. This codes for CASTLVPGEAFF.

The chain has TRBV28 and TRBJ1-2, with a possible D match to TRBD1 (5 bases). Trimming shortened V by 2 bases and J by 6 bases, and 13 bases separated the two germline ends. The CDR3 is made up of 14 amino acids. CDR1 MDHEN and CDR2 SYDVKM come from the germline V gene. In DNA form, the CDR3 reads TGTGCCAGCAGTTTAGGGCAGGGTTATGATGGCTACACCTTC. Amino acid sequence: CASSLGQGYDGYTF.

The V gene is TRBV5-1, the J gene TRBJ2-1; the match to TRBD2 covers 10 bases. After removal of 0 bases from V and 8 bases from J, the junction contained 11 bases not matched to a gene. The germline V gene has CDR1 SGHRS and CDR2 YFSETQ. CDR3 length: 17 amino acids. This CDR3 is CASSLAGGSGRTDEQFF. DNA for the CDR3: TGCGCCAGCAGCTTGGCCGGGGGTAGCGGGAGGACCGATGAGCAGTTCTTC.

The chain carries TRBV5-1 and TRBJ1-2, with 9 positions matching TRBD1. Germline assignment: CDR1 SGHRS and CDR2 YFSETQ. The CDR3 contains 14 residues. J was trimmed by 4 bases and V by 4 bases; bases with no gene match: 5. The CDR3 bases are TGCGCCAGCAGCAAGGGACAGGGTCCCTATGGCTACACCTTC. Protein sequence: CASSKGQGPYGYTF.